These T cell receptor beta chains were read from a single sample in a study of early T cells in non-severe SARS-CoV-2 infection. Using its own MiXCR run on the 5' RACE reads, TCRdb lists one record per CDR3 protein. The table includes some 26,000 distinct CDR3 sequences, roughly 4.5% detected once. The specimen sequenced was whole blood. These receptors were obtained from an adult who was a healthcare worker with PCR-confirmed SARS-CoV-2 infection or an uninfected control (not recorded which). CDR3s include the opening cysteine and the closing phenylalanine or tryptophan.

v_gene	j_gene	CDR3aa
TRBV13	TRBJ2-2	CASSPDRGDGELFF
TRBV20-1	TRBJ2-3	CSASLTRSTDTQYF
TRBV28	TRBJ1-2	CASSLGRQAPHGYTF
TRBV29-1	TRBJ2-1	CSVDQGTYNEQFF
TRBV7-9	TRBJ2-5	CASSLEAGRETQYF
TRBV28	TRBJ1-1	CASSLLWPGMNTEAFF
TRBV10-1	TRBJ2-5	CASSESAPGQETQYF
TRBV6-6	TRBJ2-3	CASKRGGGTDTQYF
TRBV25-1	TRBJ2-1	CASSENSLGDNEQFF
TRBV7-2	TRBJ1-6	CASSPTHTNSPLHF
TRBV4-1	TRBJ2-1	CASSQEDYYNEQFF
TRBV7-2	TRBJ2-3	CASSLGSSSADTQYF
TRBV7-2	TRBJ2-5	CASSQEGVGAETQYF
TRBV5-4	TRBJ2-7	CASSLTGTDYEQYF
TRBV4-1	TRBJ2-7	CASGTLAGERYEQYF
TRBV6-2/TRBV6-3	TRBJ1-1	CASSYDSSVTEAFF
TRBV12-3/TRBV12-4	TRBJ2-2	CASTHPGQGATGELFF
TRBV7-9	TRBJ2-3	CASSLDEFPDTQYF
TRBV11-2	TRBJ2-3	CASSLDRTDTQYF
TRBV14	TRBJ2-6	CASSWTGTGANVLTF
TRBV29-1	TRBJ2-1	CSVETGDEQFF
TRBV18	TRBJ2-3	CASSPYTDTQYF
TRBV3-1	TRBJ1-4	CASSQVLDRATEKLFF
TRBV7-2	TRBJ1-1	CASSLEGGRTEAFF
TRBV6-1	TRBJ2-7	CASGQVYEQYF
TRBV11-2	TRBJ2-1	CASSLERLAGGNEQFF
TRBV18	TRBJ1-1	CASSRQDEAFF
TRBV12-3/TRBV12-4	TRBJ1-5	CASSLDTGSGNQPQHF
TRBV3-1	TRBJ1-1	CASSHGRTEAFF
TRBV11-2	TRBJ2-7	CASSSRTSGGYEQYF
TRBV3-1	TRBJ1-1	CASRGGSEAFF
TRBV30	TRBJ2-7	CAWSVSGHNYEQYF
TRBV2	TRBJ1-4	CASSDRGTNEKLFF
TRBV3-1	TRBJ2-4	CASSQGLAGDIQYF
TRBV30	TRBJ2-1	CASSRDRGGNEQFF
TRBV5-4	TRBJ2-3	CASSLFPSRQSTDTQYF
TRBV12-3/TRBV12-4	TRBJ2-7	CASSDRTYEQYF
TRBV5-4	TRBJ2-2	CASSPPDRTGELFF
TRBV7-9	TRBJ2-3	CASSLTPSGGTDTQYF
TRBV12-3/TRBV12-4	TRBJ2-6	CASITWGFGANVLTF
TRBV28	TRBJ1-2	CASRGGGYGYTF
TRBV12-3/TRBV12-4	TRBJ1-6	CASRLQGPNSPLHF
TRBV11-2	TRBJ2-1	CASSLQSAGRGGQFF
TRBV7-6	TRBJ2-5	CASSLTRQETQYF
TRBV27	TRBJ2-1	CASSLYRQYNEQFF
TRBV28	TRBJ1-2	CASSLGQLANYGYTF
TRBV20-1	TRBJ2-1	CSARSTSGGVAYNEQFF
TRBV7-8	TRBJ1-1	CASSLLSGGTEAFF
TRBV7-2	TRBJ1-5	CASSLWGSQPQHF
TRBV9	TRBJ2-3	CASSVEWGEGWDTQYF
TRBV5-1	TRBJ1-4	CASSSTGMGEKLFF